The next 14 T cell receptor beta chains were all read from a single sample in a study of blood T cell repertoires in COVID-19. The repertoire was sequenced with immunoSEQ multiplex PCR; TCRdb's copy has only in-frame clones and lacks some. The data show some 11,000 clones, roughly 85% seen once. Source material: peripheral blood. These receptors originate from a human donor in a cohort sampled during active COVID-19.

The chain joins TRBV2 to TRBJ2-7; TRBD1 might be the D (6 bases). With 2 bases removed from V and 1 base from J, the gap between germline ends came to 12 bases. This CDR3 has 15 residues. Germline V gene lookup returns CDR1 SNHLY and CDR2 FYNNEI. CDR3 in amino acids: CASSEIPQGSYEQYF. The CDR3 bases are TGTGCCAGCAGTGAAATACCGCAGGGGTCCTACGAGCAGTACTTC.

This rearrangement joins TRBV13 to TRBJ2-1; D is possibly TRBD1 (6 bases). V lost 2 bases and J lost 4, with 30 bases in between. CDR3 length: 21 amino acids. CDR1 and CDR2 (germline): PRHDT, FYEKMQ (reference sequence). CDR3 nucleotides: TGTGCCAGCAGCTTATATGACAGGTTGGCAAACCAAAACTCGGATTACAATGAGCAGTTCTTC. Amino acid sequence: CASSLYDRLANQNSDYNEQFF.

V usage is TRBV19 and J usage is TRBJ2-1; tentative D call: TRBD1 (5 bases). CDR3 length: 13 amino acids. Germline lookup yields CDR1 LNHDA and CDR2 SQIVND (reference sequence). Trimming stripped 3 bases from V and 6 bases from J, with 9 bases between. CDR3 loop: CASSIAQGNEQFF. CDR3 DNA sequence: TGTGCCAGTAGTATTGCGCAGGGCAATGAGCAGTTCTTC.

V usage is TRBV6-6 and J usage is TRBJ2-7; TRBD2 agrees at 14 bases. CDR3 length equals 17 residues. Per the germline V gene, CDR1 is MNHNY and CDR2 is SVGAGI (reference sequence). With V trimmed by 5 bases and J by 2 bases, 8 bases remained unmatched. The CDR3, as DNA: TGTGCCAGCAGTCCTCCCGGGACTAGCGGGAGTACCTACGAGCAGTACTTC. This encodes CASSPPGTSGSTYEQYF.

This clone was found a few times. The chain links TRBV4-1 to TRBJ2-5; D is unclear. Germline assignment: CDR1 MGHRA and CDR2 YSYEKL. Trimming cost V 2 bases and J 4 bases, with 8 bases left between them. This CDR3 has 13 residues. The DNA of the CDR3 is TGCGCCAGCAGCCAACCCCTAGGAGAGACCCAGTACTTC. Protein sequence: CASSQPLGETQYF.

The rearrangement joins TRBV5-4 to TRBJ1-2; perhaps TRBD1 as D (6 bases). V was shortened by 4 bases and J by 5 bases, with 21 bases between the two germline ends. The germline gives CDR1 SGHNT, CDR2 YYREEE (reference sequence). The CDR3 extends over 16 amino acids. The DNA of the CDR3 is TGTGCCAGCAGCGGGGGGGGCAGGGGAGGAGGATATGGCTACACCTTC. This gives the protein CASSGGGRGGGYGYTF. Filled out from reference TRBV5-4 and TRBJ1-2, the complete variable domain reads ETGVTQSPTHLIKTRGQQVTLRCSSQSGHNTVSWYQQALGQGPQFIFQYYREEENGRGNFPPRFSGLQFPNYSSELNVNALELDDSALYLCASSGGGRGGGYGYTFGSGTRLTVV.

CDR3 in amino acids: CASSPTVSYEQYF. As DNA, the CDR3 is TGTGCCAGCAGCCCAACTGTCTCCTACGAGCAGTACTTC. This chain links TRBV7-9 with TRBJ2-7; D ambiguous. Germline V lookup: CDR1 SEHNR, CDR2 FQNEAQ (reference sequence). V was trimmed by 5 bases and J by 0 bases, leaving 8 bases between them. The CDR3 is made up of 13 amino acids. Filled out from reference TRBV7-9 and TRBJ2-7, the complete variable domain reads DTGVSQNPRHKITKRGQNVTFRCDPISEHNRLYWYRQTLGQGPEFLTYFQNEAQLEKSRLLSDRFSAERPKGSFSTLEIQRTEQGDSAMYLCASSPTVSYEQYFGPGTRLTVT.

The chain uses TRBV3-1 (or the pseudogene TRBV3-2) and TRBJ2-3; 7 bases line up with TRBD2. V lost 4 bases and J lost 4; bases outside the gene matches: 11. The CDR3 length is 16 residues. Germline CDR1 LGHDT, CDR2 YNNKEL (reference sequence). CDR3 region: CASSPGGGPGADTQYF. The CDR3 DNA reads as TGTGCCAGCAGCCCGGGGGGTGGCCCGGGGGCAGATACGCAGTATTTT.

This chain connects TRBV2 to TRBJ1-2; TRBD1 aligns across 7 bases. V lost 6 bases to trimming and J lost 4 bases; unmatched junction nucleotides: 5. Germline CDR1 SNHLY, CDR2 FYNNEI. The CDR3 has 13 amino acids. CDR3 region: CASRGQLFYGYTF. CDR3 DNA: TGTGCCAGCAGGGGACAGCTGTTCTATGGCTACACCTTC.

The gene calls are TRBV19 and TRBJ1-1; the match to TRBD1 covers 9 bases. The CDR3 is made up of 15 amino acids. With 3 bases clipped from V and 5 bases from J, the junction kept 7 bases outside the gene matches. Germline CDR1 LNHDA, CDR2 SQIVND (reference sequence). The DNA for the CDR3 is TGTGCCAGTAGTATGGGGACAGGGATCGGTACTGAAGCTTTCTTT. Translating gives CASSMGTGIGTEAFF. Using reference TRBV19 and TRBJ1-1 for the parts outside the CDR3, the full variable domain is DGGITQSPKYLFRKEGQNVTLSCEQNLNHDAMYWYRQDPGQGLRLIYYSQIVNDFQKGDIAEGYSVSREKKESFPLTVTSAQKNPTAFYLCASSMGTGIGTEAFFGQGTRLTVV.

A few counts support this clone. The chain employs TRBV12-3 or TRBV12-4 and TRBJ2-5, with D unclear. V lost 5 bases to trimming and J lost 13 bases, with 20 bases between them. The CDR3 covers 13 residues. CDR3 sequence reads: CASSQALGGLLYF. CDR3 nucleotides: TGTGCCAGCAGTCAGGCCCTGGGTGGCCTCTTGTACTTC.

The rearrangement uses TRBV7-9 and TRBJ2-1; 9 bases are a match to TRBD1. J lost 8 bases, V lost 5 bases, and 10 bases had no gene match. Germline CDR1 SEHNR, CDR2 FQNEAQ (reference sequence). This CDR3 has 15 residues. CDR3 loop: CASSGLGTGYDEQFF. CDR3 sequence (DNA): TGTGCCAGCAGCGGACTGGGGACAGGGTATGATGAGCAGTTCTTC.

V gene TRBV2 combines with J gene TRBJ1-2, with D maybe TRBD1 (5 bases). V lost 8 bases and J 8 bases, leaving 15 bases between the germline ends. CDR1 and CDR2 from the germline V gene are SNHLY and FYNNEI. CDR3 length: 12 amino acids. DNA of the CDR3: TGTGCCAGCGGGGAGGCGGGGACCGGCTACACCTTC. Residues: CASGEAGTGYTF.

The chain joins TRBV2 to TRBJ2-7; 9 positions match TRBD2. Unmatched junction bases numbered 8, after V lost 4 bases and J lost 7 bases. The CDR3 runs to 14 residues. Germline-derived CDR1 and CDR2 are SNHLY and FYNNEI. The CDR3 here is CASSAIAGAAEQYF. In nucleotides, the CDR3 is TGTGCCAGCAGTGCGATAGCGGGAGCGGCAGAGCAGTACTTC.